The 27 T cell receptor beta chains below were found in one sample sequenced in a study of blood T cell repertoires in COVID-19. Libraries were prepared by immunoSEQ multiplex PCR; TCRdb keeps only in-frame clonotypes and omits some of them. The sample lists roughly 110,000 clones; about two thirds were seen once. What was sequenced was peripheral blood. These receptors came from a human donor with acute or convalescent COVID-19. The donor label of this sample is uncertain.

V usage is TRBV5-6 and J usage is TRBJ1-4; 7 bases align to TRBD1. V lost 4 bases to trimming and J lost 10 bases; unmatched junction nucleotides: 10. This CDR3 is 14 amino acids long. Germline assignment: CDR1 SGHDT and CDR2 YYEEEE. Here the CDR3 reads CASSQTGFTGKLFF. CDR3 nucleotide sequence: TGTGCCAGCAGCCAGACAGGGTTTACTGGAAAACTGTTTTTT.

This sequence joins TRBV7-9 and TRBJ1-1; 7 bases are shared with TRBD1. The germline gives CDR1 SEHNR, CDR2 FQNEAQ (reference sequence). This CDR3 region has 14 residues. V shed 4 bases, J shed 5 bases, and the junction held 7 bases outside the gene matches. The CDR3 DNA reads as TGTGCCAGCAGCTCGAGGGGGCGCGGTACTGAAGCTTTCTTT. This codes for CASSSRGRGTEAFF.

The V gene is TRBV4-1, the J gene TRBJ1-1; the D gene is possibly TRBD1 (6 bases). Germline V gene lookup returns CDR1 MGHRA and CDR2 YSYEKL. V was trimmed by 1 base and J by 0 bases, leaving 18 bases between them. The CDR3 is 18 amino acids. The CDR3 DNA is TGCGCCAGCAGCCAAGCCCTGCTTAGGACAGAGCTGAACACTGAAGCTTTCTTT. It translates to CASSQALLRTELNTEAFF.

The chain joins TRBV10-1 to TRBJ2-7, with D possibly being TRBD2 (5 bases). V was shortened by 4 bases and J by 3 bases, with 13 bases between the two germline ends. The CDR3 loop spans 14 amino acids. Germline assignment: CDR1 WNHNN and CDR2 SYGVQD (reference sequence). The CDR3 DNA reads TGCGCCAGCAGTGTCGAGGGTTGGGTCTACGAGCAGTACTTC. Its protein product is CASSVEGWVYEQYF.

This rearrangement joins TRBV24-1 to TRBJ2-7; 7 nucleotides agree with TRBD2. CDR1 and CDR2 (germline): KGHDR, SFDVKD. The CDR3 consists of 14 residues. V shed 4 bases and J 6 bases; nucleotides not matched to a gene: 8. As DNA, the CDR3 is TGTGCCACCAGTGAGGTCAGGTCGGGAGGCGAGCAGTACTTC. This codes for CATSEVRSGGEQYF.

This chain uses TRBV18 with TRBJ2-7, with TRBD1 matching over 9 bases. The CDR3 runs to 15 residues. In germline, CDR1 is KGHSH, CDR2 LQKENI. V dropped 3 bases and J dropped 0; count of bases not matched to a gene: 3. The CDR3 DNA follows: TGTGCCAGCTCACCTGGACAGGGGAGCTCCTACGAGCAGTACTTC. Its protein product is CASSPGQGSSYEQYF. Variable domain in full (rest from reference TRBV18 and TRBJ2-7): NAGVMQNPRHLVRRRGQEARLRCSPMKGHSHVYWYRQLPEEGLKFMVYLQKENIIDESGMPKERFSAEFPKEGPSILRIQQVVRGDSAAYFCASSPGQGSSYEQYFGPGTRLTVT.

The chain is built from TRBV5-1 and TRBJ1-6, with a tentative D call TRBD1 (6 bases). V was clipped by 4 bases and J by 3 bases, with 14 bases between them. The CDR3 consists of 16 residues. The germline V gene encodes CDR1 SGHRS and CDR2 YFSETQ. CDR3: CASSVQQGGYNSPLHF. CDR3 DNA sequence: TGCGCCAGCAGCGTCCAACAGGGCGGCTATAATTCACCCCTCCACTTT.

This clone was counted between two and nine times. The chain carries TRBV25-1 and TRBJ2-7; TRBD1 matches 8 bases. The germline V gene has CDR1 MGHDK and CDR2 SYGVNS. V lost 5 bases, J lost 5 bases, and 5 bases stayed unmatched. The CDR3 contains 13 residues. CDR3 bases: TGTGCCAGCAGTCCTCCGACAGGGGACGAGCAGTACTTC. This encodes CASSPPTGDEQYF.

This clone was observed a single time. The gene calls are TRBV11-2 and TRBJ2-5, with 7 bases fitting TRBD1. The V segment lost 3 bases and the J segment 6 bases; nucleotides outside the gene matches: 13. This CDR3 has 16 residues. CDR1 is SGHAT, CDR2 FQNNGV, per germline. CDR3 residues: CASSFRTGSLLKTQYF. Here the CDR3 DNA reads TGTGCCAGCAGCTTCCGGACAGGAAGCCTCTTGAAGACCCAGTACTTC.

This clone was counted between two and nine times. The V gene is TRBV7-2, the J gene TRBJ2-5; 10 nucleotides agree with TRBD1. Germline-derived CDR1 and CDR2 are SGHTA and FQGNSA. Trimming took 3 bases from V and 7 from J; bases not matched to a gene: 8. This CDR3 has 15 residues. CDR3 in amino acids: CASSLTGTGEGTQYF. The CDR3, as DNA: TGTGCCAGCAGCTTGACCGGGACAGGGGAGGGGACCCAGTACTTC.

This chain links TRBV7-9 with TRBJ2-7, with TRBD2 matching 7 bases. CDR3 size: 17 residues. In germline, CDR1 is SEHNR, CDR2 FQNEAQ (reference sequence). Unmatched junction bases numbered 10, after V lost 2 bases and J lost 0 bases. The CDR3 region has the DNA TGTGCCAGCAGCTTATCGGCCGGCGGGGGACTCTCCTACGAGCAGTACTTC. Translating gives CASSLSAGGGLSYEQYF.

This sequence joins TRBV7-8 and TRBJ2-2; perhaps TRBD2 as D (7 bases). V lost 6 bases to trimming and J lost 4 bases, with 18 bases between them. The CDR3 covers 16 residues. The V gene's germline CDR1 is SGHVS and CDR2 FQNEAQ. CDR3 nucleotides: TGTGCCAGCAGTTTACTGGGGGGGCCTCTCACCGGGGAGCTGTTTTTT. This encodes CASSLLGGPLTGELFF.

This clone occurred a few times. The chain carries TRBV20-1 and TRBJ1-5, with 10 positions matching TRBD1. CDR3 length: 15 residues. From germline, CDR1 is DFQATT and CDR2 SNEGSKA (reference sequence). V was clipped by 3 bases and J by 2 bases; unmatched bases: 4. As DNA, the CDR3 is TGCAGTGCTAGTGGAGGGACAGGGGGCAATCAGCCCCAGCATTTT. It is translated as CSASGGTGGNQPQHF.

This clone was picked up one time. The chain carries TRBV5-4 and TRBJ2-5, with 11 nucleotides matching TRBD2. V dropped 6 bases and J dropped 7; count of bases not matched to a gene: 14. The length of the CDR3 is 16 residues. Germline V lookup: CDR1 SGHNT, CDR2 YYREEE (reference sequence). The CDR3 nucleotides read TGTGCCAGCAAGTCGAATCTTGGTCTAGCGGGGGGGACCCAGTACTTC. Residues: CASKSNLGLAGGTQYF.

The chain carries TRBV5-1 and TRBJ1-5; D is perhaps TRBD1 (6 bases). Germline values: CDR1 SGHRS, CDR2 YFSETQ. The CDR3 sequence is 16 residues long. Trimming took off 0 bases at V and 0 bases at J, with 10 bases between the two ends. The CDR3 region has the DNA TGCGCCAGCAGCTTGGATGGGACACTTAGCAATCAGCCCCAGCATTTT. As protein: CASSLDGTLSNQPQHF.

The rearrangement links TRBV5-5 to TRBJ1-6, with 9 bases fitting TRBD1. The ends lost 3 bases at V and 9 bases at J; junction bases unmatched: 7. The CDR3 totals 15 residues. Germline CDR1 reads SGHKS; CDR2 reads YYEKEE (reference sequence). The CDR3 reads CASSSGTGNGSPLHF. In DNA, the CDR3 is TGTGCCAGCAGCTCGGGGACAGGGAACGGTTCACCCCTCCACTTT.

The V gene is TRBV11-2, the J gene TRBJ1-6; tentative D call: TRBD1 (5 bases). V shed 5 bases and J shed 7 bases, with 18 bases lying between them. The CDR3 runs to 16 residues. Germline CDR1 reads SGHAT; CDR2 reads FQNNGV. CDR3 in amino acids: CASSQRGEGLNSPLHF. The CDR3 nucleotides read TGTGCCAGCAGCCAACGAGGGGAGGGTTTGAATTCACCCCTCCACTTT.

The V gene is TRBV5-5, the J gene TRBJ1-5, with 8 bases that match TRBD1. Trimming took 4 bases from V and 1 from J; bases not matched to a gene: 13. Germline assignment: CDR1 SGHKS and CDR2 YYEKEE (reference sequence). This CDR3 region has 18 residues. The CDR3 nucleotides are TGTGCCAGCAGCGTCCGGGACAGGACCATTCCGAGCAATCAGCCCCAGCATTTT. Its protein product is CASSVRDRTIPSNQPQHF.

This clone appeared once. The genes are TRBV5-5 and TRBJ2-2; D possibly corresponds to TRBD2 (6 bases). The CDR3 covers 15 residues. Trimming stripped 2 bases from V and 1 base from J, with 9 bases between. The germline V gene has CDR1 SGHKS and CDR2 YYEKEE (reference sequence). The CDR3 protein is CASSFGGGNTGELFF. The CDR3 nucleotides read TGTGCCAGCAGCTTCGGGGGAGGGAACACCGGGGAGCTGTTTTTT. Full variable domain (missing parts from reference TRBV5-5 and TRBJ2-2): DAGVTQSPTHLIKTRGQQVTLRCSPISGHKSVSWYQQVLGQGPQFIFQYYEKEERGRGNFPDRFSARQFPNYSSELNVNALLLGDSALYLCASSFGGGNTGELFFGEGSRLTVL.

This chain uses TRBV5-1 with TRBJ2-1, with D possibly being TRBD2 (5 bases). CDR1 is SGHRS and CDR2 is YFSETQ in the germline V gene. The V end was cut by 2 bases, the J end by 6 bases, with 21 bases between. The CDR3 is 17 residues long. The CDR3 nucleotides read TGCGCCAGCAGCTTACCGGAGGACGGACCACAGAGCAATGAGCAGTTCTTC. Translated: CASSLPEDGPQSNEQFF.

V usage is TRBV10-3 and J usage is TRBJ1-1; 7 bases are a match to TRBD1. CDR3 length: 16 amino acids. Unmatched junction bases numbered 14, after V lost 6 bases and J lost 4 bases. The germline gives CDR1 ENHRY, CDR2 SYGVKD. CDR3 region: CAISNRGLARGTEAFF. In DNA, the CDR3 is TGTGCCATCAGCAACAGGGGCCTCGCCCGAGGCACTGAAGCTTTCTTT.

The chain links TRBV12-3 or TRBV12-4 to TRBJ2-5; possibly TRBD2 for D (6 bases). This CDR3 is built from 13 residues. Trimming took 3 bases from V and 9 from J, leaving 14 bases between them. The CDR3 DNA sequence: TGTGCCAGCAGTTTTGCGCAGGGAGGCCCCCAGTACTTC. This sequence encodes CASSFAQGGPQYF.

In DNA form, the CDR3 reads TGTGCCAGCAGACTACAGGGGTTCCATGGCTACACCTTC. It encodes CASRLQGFHGYTF. The V gene is TRBV5-8, the J gene TRBJ1-2, with 7 bases lining up with TRBD1. The CDR3 loop spans 13 amino acids. Per germline, CDR1 SGHTS and CDR2 YDEGEE. V dropped 5 bases and J dropped 6; count of bases not matched to a gene: 7.

This chain links TRBV29-1 with TRBJ1-4; D may be TRBD1 (6 bases). Germline lookup yields CDR1 SQVTM and CDR2 ANQGSEA. The CDR3 consists of 16 residues. The V gene lost 7 bases and the J gene lost 4 bases, with 22 bases spanning the gap. CDR3 in DNA: TGCAGCGCGACACTGACAGGACCGGCCCTTAATGAAAAACTGTTTTTT. This translates into CSATLTGPALNEKLFF.

J is TRBJ1-2 and V is TRBV10-3, with 9 bases lining up with TRBD1. This CDR3 spans 13 amino acids. Germline V gene lookup returns CDR1 ENHRY and CDR2 SYGVKD. With 9 bases clipped from V and 4 bases from J, the junction kept 6 bases outside the gene matches. CDR3 in amino acids: CAMAGTGTYGYTF. The CDR3 DNA reads TGTGCCATGGCCGGGACAGGGACCTATGGCTACACCTTC.

V and J are TRBV27 and TRBJ1-5; D perhaps matches TRBD1 (5 bases). Trimming shortened V by 2 bases and J by 0 bases, and 11 bases separated the two germline ends. Germline CDR1 and CDR2: MNHEY and SMNVEV (reference sequence). The CDR3 has 16 amino acids. CDR3 protein: CASSLRPGLSNQPQHF. The CDR3 DNA sequence: TGTGCCAGCAGTTTACGCCCAGGGCTTAGCAATCAGCCCCAGCATTTT.

The chain carries TRBV30 and TRBJ1-1, with D hard to call. The CDR3 spans 13 residues. The germline V gene encodes CDR1 GTSNPN and CDR2 SVGIG (reference sequence). V was clipped by 3 bases and J by 8 bases, with 16 bases between them. CDR3 region: CAWSAYPLREAFF. Written as DNA, the CDR3 is TGTGCCTGGAGCGCCTACCCCCTCCGGGAAGCTTTCTTT.